This T cell receptor beta chain was documented in a study of cytomegalovirus exposure and HLA in healthy donors. The PCR ran on 60 Vbeta and 13 Jbeta primers. Profiled with immunoSEQ multiplex PCR; TCRdb holds only in-frame clones, not every one. Of approximately 150,000 clones detected, roughly 79% appear once; the ten largest clones hold approximately 0.66%. This clone has just a few counts. Healthy bone marrow donors made up the donor group. Donors were nominally healthy when sampled, though unrecorded immune exposures were likely. From germline, CDR1 is SGHTA and CDR2 FQGNSA. CDR3 length equals 12 residues. The ends were cut back, 0 bases at V and 9 bases at J, with 9 bases in the middle.

Sequenced material: PBMCs. The chain employs TRBV7-2 and TRBJ2-7; D may be TRBD2 (6 bases). The TCR comes from a male donor in good health and CMV-seronegative. The CDR3 bases are TGTGCCAGCAGCTTAGCGGCGGGGCGGCAGTACTTC. Translation: CASSLAAGRQYF.